This record covers a single T cell receptor beta chain. This sample stems from a study of CD8 T cells in Susac syndrome. RNA totalling roughly 0.5 to 1 ug underwent reverse transcription with random hexamers. Each CDR3 protein gets one entry after TCRdb re-called the immunoSEQ multiplex PCR reads with MiXCR. There are 69,000 or so distinct CDR3 sequences in the sample; about 95% occur only once, and roughly 0.24% lies in the top ten. The receptor was isolated from a human donor in good health. Sequenced material: CD8+ T cells from PBMCs.

The DNA of the CDR3 is TGTGCCAGCAGCTTAGCCAGCCAAACGCCCGGGGAGCTGTTTTTT. This translates into CASSLASQTPGELFF. The chain uses TRBV7-2 and TRBJ2-2, with D unclear. In germline, CDR1 is SGHTA, CDR2 FQGNSA. The CDR3 extends over 15 amino acids. V was trimmed by 0 bases and J by 6 bases, leaving 11 bases between them.